The 15 T cell receptor beta chains presented below share a single source sample, sequenced in a study of CD8+CD57+ T cells in acquired aplastic anemia. By flow cytometry, patients selected for sequencing had shown an expansion of CD8+CD57+ cells. It was genomic DNA that served as the template for profiling TCR beta VDJ and CDR3. One entry per CDR3 protein results from TCRdb running MiXCR on the reads. This sample has roughly 170,000 distinct CDR3 sequences, with about half found just once. Sequenced input: sorted CD4+, CD8+, or CD8+CD57+ T cells (not recorded which) from PBMCs. The receptors derive from a human donor with aplastic anemia.

The chain combines TRBV4-1 with TRBJ1-2; 10 bases match TRBD1. Germline values: CDR1 MGHRA, CDR2 YSYEKL. This CDR3 spans 15 amino acids. The trim removed 4 bases at V and 8 bases at J, leaving 10 bases unmatched. Here the CDR3 reads CASSPTGQGVTGYTF. The DNA for the CDR3 is TGCGCCAGCAGCCCTACCGGACAGGGGGTGACGGGCTACACCTTC.

The genes are TRBV19 and TRBJ1-6, with a weak D call TRBD1 (5 bases). CDR3 length: 14 residues. Germline-derived CDR1 and CDR2 are LNHDA and SQIVND (reference sequence). The V end lost 9 bases, the J end lost 9 bases, and 18 bases lay between the germline ends. CDR3 in DNA: TGTGCCAGCAGCCGGGACGCGACCCGTTCACCCCTCCACTTT. It encodes CASSRDATRSPLHF.

The chain uses TRBV24-1 and TRBJ2-1; perhaps TRBD1 as D (6 bases). From germline, CDR1 is KGHDR and CDR2 SFDVKD. This CDR3 has 15 amino acids. V was clipped by 5 bases and J by 4 bases, with 14 bases between them. CDR3 region: CATSAVDRIYNEQFF. As DNA, the CDR3 is TGTGCCACCAGTGCCGTTGACAGGATTTACAATGAGCAGTTCTTC.

In its sample, this clonotype was seen once. This chain links TRBV7-3 with TRBJ2-3; TRBD2 agrees at 8 bases. The CDR3 runs 15 residues. The V segment lost 7 bases and the J segment 3 bases; nucleotides outside the gene matches: 9. CDR1 and CDR2 (germline): SGHTA, FQGTGA. Here the CDR3 DNA reads TGTGCCAGCACCCCAGCGGGGGTAAGGACAGATACGCAGTATTTT. The encoded protein is CASTPAGVRTDTQYF.

In its sample, this clonotype was seen a few times. The J gene is TRBJ1-5, the V gene TRBV10-3, with D perhaps matching TRBD1 (5 bases). Germline loops: CDR1 ENHRY, CDR2 SYGVKD. V gave up 6 bases and J gave up 3 bases, with 9 bases separating them. This CDR3 is 13 amino acids long. This chain's CDR3 is CAIRGRVNQPQHF. The CDR3 DNA sequence: TGTGCCATCAGGGGACGTGTCAATCAGCCCCAGCATTTT.

The V gene is TRBV10-3, the J gene TRBJ2-7, with D perhaps matching TRBD1 or TRBD2 (5 bases each). V was pared by 8 bases and J by 3 bases, with 14 bases between. In germline, CDR1 is ENHRY, CDR2 SYGVKD. The CDR3 consists of 13 residues. CDR3 region: CAILGTELYEQYF. In nucleotides, the CDR3 is TGTGCCATCCTGGGGACGGAACTCTACGAGCAGTACTTC.

The chain employs TRBV10-3 and TRBJ2-4, with 8 bases fitting TRBD1. The germline gives CDR1 ENHRY, CDR2 SYGVKD. The CDR3 totals 15 residues. V gave up 1 base and J gave up 3 bases; unmatched junction bases: 2. Written as DNA, the CDR3 is TGTGCCATCAGTGAGTACAGGGGGGACAAAAACATTCAGTACTTC. Amino acid sequence: CAISEYRGDKNIQYF.

The chain employs TRBV6-1 and TRBJ2-3; the D gene could be TRBD1 or TRBD2 (6 bases each). The CDR3 runs 14 residues. V was shortened by 4 bases and J by 5 bases, with 13 bases between the two germline ends. The germline V gene encodes CDR1 MNHNS and CDR2 SASEGT. CDR3 protein: CASSVDGGGDTQYF. The CDR3 DNA sequence: TGTGCCAGCAGTGTGGACGGGGGCGGAGATACGCAGTATTTT.

Only a few counts were recorded for this clonotype. CDR3 region: CSVGGGLDTGELFF. DNA of the CDR3: TGCAGCGTTGGTGGGGGTTTGGACACCGGGGAGCTGTTTTTT. The chain carries TRBV29-1 and TRBJ2-2; the D call may be TRBD1 or TRBD2 (5 bases each). Germline CDR1 SQVTM, CDR2 ANQGSEA. The ends were cut back, 4 bases at V and 3 bases at J, with 12 bases in the middle. The CDR3 has 14 amino acids.

This clonotype was found a few times. The chain uses TRBV10-3 and TRBJ2-2; unclear D gene. The V gene's germline CDR1 is ENHRY and CDR2 SYGVKD. V dropped 0 bases and J dropped 1 base, with 6 bases sitting between them. This CDR3 is 15 amino acids long. CDR3 nucleotides: TGTGCCATCAGTGAGTCGGGCAAGAACACCGGGGAGCTGTTTTTT. Protein product: CAISESGKNTGELFF.

This clonotype was counted between two and nine times. The genes are TRBV24-1 and TRBJ1-1, with a possible D match to TRBD1 (6 bases). CDR1 KGHDR and CDR2 SFDVKD come from the germline V gene. CDR3 length: 13 amino acids. Trimming left V 4 bases short and J 7 bases short, with 12 bases between. CDR3: CATSDYTGNEAFF. In DNA, the CDR3 is TGTGCCACCAGTGACTATACAGGGAATGAAGCTTTCTTT.

This clonotype showed up just a few times. Just one base apart from a much larger clone, this may be a read error. The chain combines TRBV7-2 with TRBJ1-3; 8 nucleotides agree with TRBD1. This CDR3 has 14 amino acids. Germline V gene data show CDR1 as SGHTA and CDR2 as FQGNSA. Trimming took 3 bases from V and 9 from J; bases not matched to a gene: 7. The CDR3 protein is CASSFPGGSSTIYF. The CDR3 DNA is TGTGCCAGCAGCTTCCCAGGGGGCTCAAGCACCATATATTTT.

This clonotype was seen once. It is likely a read error, because the conserved phenylalanine at the end of the CDR3 is missing. This chain uses TRBV24-1 with TRBJ2-5; 7 bases align to TRBD1. The CDR3 covers 17 residues. V lost 2 bases and J lost 2; bases outside the gene matches: 10. Per the germline V gene, CDR1 is KGHDR and CDR2 is SFDVKD. CDR3 DNA: TGTGCCACCAGTGATTCATTAGGACAGGACCCGCAAGAGACCCAGTACTCC. This gives the protein CATSDSLGQDPQETQYS.

The rearrangement links TRBV24-1 to TRBJ1-1; D is unresolved. The V and J ends lost 3 bases and 1 base respectively, with 8 bases between them. Germline CDR1 is KGHDR and CDR2 is SFDVKD. The CDR3 runs 14 residues. The CDR3 is CATSDQNRNTEAFF. The CDR3 DNA reads TGTGCCACCAGTGATCAGAATCGGAACACTGAAGCTTTCTTT.

This chain joins TRBV6-1 and TRBJ2-5; 8 bases align to TRBD1. The CDR3 consists of 14 residues. With 6 bases clipped from V and 2 bases from J, the junction kept 5 bases outside the gene matches. The germline CDR1 and CDR2 sequences are MNHNS and SASEGT. The CDR3 DNA sequence: TGTGCCAGCAGCAGGGGGCCTCAACAAGAGACCCAGTACTTC. Its protein product is CASSRGPQQETQYF.